This T cell receptor beta chain was retrieved from a study of blood T cells in healthy people across ages. Study-wide context: Per two T cells, about one barcoded beta molecule was captured through template switching.

Peripheral blood from each donor was collected in a volume of 9.5 to 10 milliliters. PBMCs, at least 7 million per sample, were isolated. For the second PCR, which ran for about 6 to 11 cycles, a sample-barcoded 5' primer and a J-beta primer mix were used. TCRdb re-called the 5' RACE reads with MiXCR, one entry per CDR3 protein. Here the sample spans about 1.8 million distinct CDR3 sequences, around half being singletons. The CDR3 is 15 amino acids. Deletions cut 2 bases from V and 5 bases from J, with 15 bases between. Looked up from germline, CDR1 is MNHEY and CDR2 is SVGAGI. The sample comprised blood. The TCR originated in a woman aged 35 to 49 in good health. The chain uses TRBV6-5 and TRBJ2-5, with D perhaps TRBD1 or TRBD2 (5 bases each). CDR3 loop: CASSYITRGVETQYF. The CDR3 DNA reads TGTGCCAGCAGTTACATAACTAGAGGGGTGGAGACCCAGTACTTC.